This TCR beta chain was recorded in a study of shared clonotypes between healthy human individuals. Study-wide results and caveats: A handful of donors showed sharing of around 5% of naive CD4 clonotypes.

This CDR3 has 14 amino acids. The germline CDR1 and CDR2 sequences are MNHNS and SASEGT. Trimming shortened V by 8 bases and J by 2 bases, and 13 bases separated the two germline ends. Sequenced by immunoSEQ multiplex PCR; TCRdb stores in-frame clones only, minus some. This sample has some 2,100,000 clones; about 92% occur once, and the top ten carry under 2%. In the naive CD8 group, cells lacked CD45RO and were positively selected for CCR7, so terminally differentiated effector memory CD45RA+ cells were left out. Every donor, a Caucasian adult, lived in Nashville, Tennessee. For this clone: As yet, its antigen is unknown.

The chain has TRBV6-1 and TRBJ1-5; D is uncertain. The sequenced material came from naive CD8+ T cells from PBMCs. The receptor comes from a man aged 18 to 29 in good health. Some clones in this sample may be carry-over from other donors' samples. The CDR3 sequence is CASRPLEGNQPQHF. For the CDR3, the DNA is TGTGCCAGCCGCCCGTTGGAGGGCAATCAGCCCCAGCATTTT.